The sequence of this TCR beta chain was determined in a study of T cell responses to AZD1222 COVID-19 vaccine. Second doses were pooled across both intervals (about 4 or about 12 weeks). Germline V lookup: CDR1 SGDLS, CDR2 YYNGEE. Trimming pared 2 bases from V and 7 bases from J, leaving 9 bases between. The CDR3 loop spans 13 amino acids. Whole-study findings and limits: Baseline serostatus was positive in only six AZD1222 recipients. The study found vaccine-associated CD4 TCRs spanning spike, dominant at 160-218 and 743-854. When two AZD1222 doses had been given, Spike-specific TCR breadth and depth rose.

Details on this clone: What it binds is unknown.

Produced via immunoSEQ multiplex PCR; TCRdb's table is partial and in-frame only. The table has more than 80,000 clones, roughly 88% seen once. This chain uses TRBV9 with TRBJ2-2, with D uncertain. Sequencing used peripheral blood, obtained 28 days after the second AZD1222 dose. This TCR derives from an adult who received the AZD1222 COVID-19 vaccine. CDR3 residues: CASSVTVGGELFF. The CDR3 DNA reads as TGTGCCAGCAGCGTGACCGTTGGCGGGGAGCTGTTTTTT.